Presented here are 6 T cell receptor beta chains from one specimen sequenced in a study of response to subunit inactivated influenza vaccine. TCRdb reanalysed the RT-PCR reads using MiXCR and keeps one entry per CDR3 protein. The table records approximately 310,000 distinct CDR3 sequences, around a fifth of them present only once. This specimen consisted of PBMCs from blood, obtained 21 months after vaccination. Receptors were obtained from a man aged 50 to 69 who received an inactivated influenza vaccine.

This clonotype was counted only a few times. The chain employs TRBV29-1 and TRBJ1-2; D ambiguous. Germline-derived CDR1 and CDR2 are SQVTM and ANQGSEA. CDR3 length equals 12 residues. Trimming stripped 2 bases from V and 7 bases from J, with 11 bases between. The CDR3 is CSVERGPGGYTF. DNA for the CDR3: TGCAGCGTTGAACGAGGGCCGGGTGGCTACACCTTC.

This clonotype was seen at least ten times. The chain employs TRBV25-1 and TRBJ1-2; a weak D match, TRBD1 (5 bases). The CDR3 totals 13 residues. The V and J ends lost 6 bases and 8 bases respectively, with 16 bases between them. Per germline, CDR1 MGHDK and CDR2 SYGVNS. The CDR3 DNA reads as TGTGCCAGCAGGCAAACCGGGACGGACGGCTACACCTTC. It translates to CASRQTGTDGYTF.

This clonotype was observed a few times. The CDR3 spells CSVARGKEKLFF. The CDR3 DNA reads as TGCAGCGTTGCCAGGGGCAAGGAAAAACTGTTTTTT. The gene calls are TRBV29-1 and TRBJ1-4; perhaps TRBD1 as D (6 bases). Trimming left V 4 bases short and J 8 bases short, with 11 bases between. Germline CDR1 and CDR2: SQVTM and ANQGSEA. The CDR3 is 12 amino acids. Together with reference TRBV29-1 and TRBJ1-4, the CDR3 gives the full variable domain: SAVISQKPSRDICQRGTSLTIQCQVDSQVTMMFWYRQQPGQSLTLIATANQGSEATYESGFVIDKFPISRPNLTFSTLTVSNMSPEDSSIYLCSVARGKEKLFFGSGTQLSVL.

CDR3 coding DNA: TGTGCCAGCAGTAATGAGAGGTTTAGGACCTACGAGCAGTACTTC. Protein product: CASSNERFRTYEQYF. The chain carries TRBV6-2 or TRBV6-3 and TRBJ2-7, with no clear D. Germline CDR1 and CDR2: MNHEY and SVGEGT. Trimming shortened V by 5 bases and J by 2 bases, and 16 bases separated the two germline ends. This CDR3 comprises 15 residues.

At least ten counts were recorded for this clonotype. J is TRBJ1-2 and V is TRBV12-3 or TRBV12-4; D uncertain. Deletions cut 5 bases from V and 6 bases from J, with 7 bases between. This CDR3 is 11 amino acids long. The CDR3 loop is CASSLNDGYTF. The CDR3 nucleotides are TGTGCCAGCAGTCTAAACGATGGCTACACCTTC.

V and J are TRBV4-1 and TRBJ1-1; D not resolved. From germline, CDR1 is MGHRA and CDR2 YSYEKL. Trimming took 4 bases from V and 3 from J, leaving 15 bases between them. The CDR3 totals 15 residues. The CDR3 loop reads CASSLGVLQDTEAFF. The CDR3 DNA reads as TGCGCCAGCAGCCTTGGGGTCCTTCAAGACACTGAAGCTTTCTTT.